The clone carrying this T cell receptor (beta chain) was seen a handful of times. TCRdb re-called the RT-PCR reads with MiXCR, one entry per CDR3 protein. The sample carries about a million distinct CDR3 sequences, 15% to 20% recorded once. V gave up 2 bases and J gave up 0 bases, with 7 bases separating them. There are 14 residues in the CDR3. Germline CDR1 is MNHEY and CDR2 is SVGAGI. The sample originates from a study of patients and donors after allogeneic stem cell transplantation. The V and J genes are TRBV6-5 and TRBJ1-1; D unresolved. The source material was blood, either unsorted or a sorted T cell fraction (not recorded which). This receptor was identified in a human donor who was either an allogeneic HSCT recipient or a stem cell or donor lymphocyte infusion donor (not recorded which). It is not recorded whose cells these are; they may come from a transplant donor. CDR3 in DNA: TGTGCCAGCAGTTACCACAGTATGAACACTGAAGCTTTCTTT. It yields the protein CASSYHSMNTEAFF.